This T cell receptor beta chain was observed in a study of early T cells in non-severe SARS-CoV-2 infection. TCRdb re-called the 5' RACE reads with MiXCR, one entry per CDR3 protein. The sample has around 80,000 distinct CDR3 sequences; around 14% are singletons. From germline, CDR1 is SEHNR and CDR2 FQNEAQ (reference sequence). The CDR3 loop spans 15 amino acids. V shed 1 base and J shed 7 bases, with 14 bases lying between them. Sequencing was carried out using whole blood. The chain links TRBV7-9 to TRBJ2-1, with D possibly TRBD2 on 7 matching bases. The sequence derives from an adult who was a healthcare worker with PCR-confirmed SARS-CoV-2 infection or an uninfected control (not recorded which). The chain's CDR3 is CASSLGPGGQNEQFF. The CDR3 DNA reads as TGTGCCAGCAGCTTAGGGCCCGGGGGGCAGAATGAGCAGTTCTTC.